These 16 T cell receptor beta chains came from one sample sequenced in a study of cytotoxic CD8 clonotypes in ibrutinib-treated CLL. TCRdb's copy holds only in-frame clones and misses some; the assay was immunoSEQ multiplex PCR. The table has 15,000 or so clones, almost 65% seen once. This specimen consisted of PBMCs, obtained before ibrutinib treatment. These receptors came from a human donor with chronic lymphocytic leukemia.

V is TRBV5-1 and J is TRBJ1-2; D is unresolved. Deletions cut 0 bases from V and 3 bases from J, with 9 bases between. The CDR3 spans 14 residues. In germline, CDR1 is SGHRS, CDR2 YFSETQ. As DNA, the CDR3 is TGCGCCAGCAGCTTGGGGGCCCGGGACTATGGCTACACCTTC. This codes for CASSLGARDYGYTF.

The chain carries TRBV7-9 and TRBJ1-2; the D gene is possibly TRBD1 (6 bases). The V and J ends lost 3 bases and 6 bases respectively, with 11 bases between them. The CDR3 is 13 residues long. Germline CDR1 and CDR2: SEHNR and FQNEAQ (reference sequence). The CDR3 bases are TGTGCCAGCAGCTTGGGGTCAGGGGATGGCTACACCTTC. Its translation: CASSLGSGDGYTF.

The CDR3 here is CARGASYNEQFF. The CDR3 coding sequence is TGCGCCAGAGGCGCCTCCTACAATGAGCAGTTCTTC. The V call is TRBV10-1, the J call TRBJ2-1; D call uncertain. The CDR3 consists of 12 residues. V lost 9 bases and J 0 bases, leaving 6 bases between the germline ends. Germline V gene lookup returns CDR1 WNHNN and CDR2 SYGVQD (reference sequence).

The table lists this clone with many counts. V and J are TRBV10-1 and TRBJ1-5; TRBD1 might be the D (5 bases). V was pared by 4 bases and J by 5 bases, with 9 bases between. The CDR3 has 13 amino acids. Germline V gene lookup returns CDR1 WNHNN and CDR2 SYGVQD (reference sequence). CDR3 sequence reads: CASSGGVDQPQHF. For the CDR3, the DNA is TGCGCCAGCAGTGGGGGGGTAGATCAGCCCCAGCATTTT.

The chain is built from TRBV7-9 and TRBJ2-1; tentatively, D is TRBD1 (6 bases). The germline CDR1 and CDR2 sequences are SEHNR and FQNEAQ (reference sequence). V was trimmed by 2 bases and J by 9 bases, leaving 14 bases between them. The CDR3 contains 14 residues. CDR3 loop: CASSLTNRAGEQFF. CDR3 nucleotides: TGTGCCAGCAGCTTAACAAACAGGGCGGGTGAGCAGTTCTTC.

This clone has just one count. The rearrangement links TRBV5-4 to TRBJ2-1; 8 nucleotides agree with TRBD1. This CDR3 is 16 amino acids long. In germline, CDR1 is SGHNT, CDR2 YYREEE (reference sequence). The V and J ends lost 0 bases and 7 bases, in that order; junction bases with no gene match: 9. The CDR3 region is CASSLDPTGGGNEQFF. DNA of the CDR3: TGTGCCAGCAGCTTGGATCCTACAGGGGGTGGAAATGAGCAGTTCTTC.

The chain recombines TRBV13 with TRBJ1-2, with a possible D match to TRBD1 (5 bases). Germline CDR1 PRHDT, CDR2 FYEKMQ (reference sequence). Deletions cut 0 bases from V and 4 bases from J, with 6 bases between. This CDR3 is 13 amino acids long. CDR3 coding DNA: TGTGCCAGCAGCTTAGGAGACAGCTATGGCTACACCTTC. Protein sequence: CASSLGDSYGYTF.

The chain has TRBV5-4 and TRBJ1-4; TRBD1 aligns across 7 bases. The germline CDR1 and CDR2 sequences are SGHNT and YYREEE (reference sequence). The CDR3 extends over 15 amino acids. The V gene end was trimmed by 0 bases and the J gene end by 5 bases; junction bases not matched to a gene: 4. The CDR3 spells CASSLGGGRNEKLFF. The CDR3 DNA reads TGTGCCAGCAGCTTGGGAGGGGGCCGGAATGAAAAACTGTTTTTT.

The V call is TRBV20-1, the J call TRBJ1-1; the D is unclear. The CDR3 totals 11 residues. Germline loops: CDR1 DFQATT, CDR2 SNEGSKA (reference sequence). The V end was cut by 6 bases, the J end by 0 bases, with 5 bases between. In nucleotides, the CDR3 is TGCAGTGCCCCCATGAACACTGAAGCTTTCTTT. Translation: CSAPMNTEAFF.

The V gene is TRBV11-3, the J gene TRBJ2-7; 11 bases are a match to TRBD1. Germline CDR1 reads SGHNT; CDR2 reads YENEEA. The CDR3 has 17 amino acids. Trimming at V came to 1 base and at J to 2 bases, leaving 7 bases not matched to a gene. The CDR3 DNA reads TGTGCCAGCAGCTTAGGGAAGCCGGGACAGGGGGCCTACGAGCAGTACTTC. The encoded protein is CASSLGKPGQGAYEQYF.

The chain is built from TRBV2 and TRBJ2-1; perhaps TRBD1 as D (8 bases). Trimming cost V 6 bases and J 9 bases, with 21 bases left between them. The length of the CDR3 is 15 residues. CDR1 is SNHLY and CDR2 is FYNNEI in the germline V gene. CDR3 loop: CASRKIDRGGSEQFF. The CDR3 coding sequence is TGTGCCAGCAGAAAAATAGACAGGGGCGGGAGTGAGCAGTTCTTC.

V usage is TRBV7-9 and J usage is TRBJ1-6; D is possibly TRBD1 (6 bases). Deletions cut 5 bases from V and 8 bases from J, with 16 bases between. The CDR3 sequence is 15 residues long. Germline CDR1 reads SEHNR; CDR2 reads FQNEAQ (reference sequence). The CDR3 nucleotides are TGTGCCAGCAGCGAGCTCCGGACAGAGGATTCACCCCTCCACTTT. Translated, it gives CASSELRTEDSPLHF. Variable domain in full (rest from reference TRBV7-9 and TRBJ1-6): DTGVSQNPRHKITKRGQNVTFRCDPISEHNRLYWYRQTLGQGPEFLTYFQNEAQLEKSRLLSDRFSAERPKGSFSTLEIQRTEQGDSAMYLCASSELRTEDSPLHFGNGTRLTVT.

V is TRBV5-1 and J is TRBJ1-5; D may be TRBD1 (6 bases). V was clipped by 4 bases and J by 6 bases, with 17 bases between them. This CDR3 has 15 amino acids. Germline CDR1 SGHRS, CDR2 YFSETQ. CDR3 sequence: CASSLSWGAGQPQHF. CDR3 sequence (DNA): TGCGCCAGCAGCCTGTCGTGGGGGGCAGGTCAGCCCCAGCATTTT.

This clone was recorded a few times. This sample includes further DNA sequences coding for the same CDR3. The V gene is TRBV18, the J gene TRBJ1-5; no firm D call. The CDR3 consists of 14 residues. Trimming cost V 2 bases and J 2 bases, with 7 bases left between them. Germline V lookup: CDR1 KGHSH, CDR2 LQKENI. CDR3 residues: CASSPTTGNQPQHF. CDR3 coding DNA: TGTGCCAGCTCACCAACCACAGGCAATCAGCCCCAGCATTTT.

This chain joins TRBV27 and TRBJ1-6; D ambiguous. The CDR3 covers 12 residues. V was trimmed by 6 bases and J by 10 bases, leaving 10 bases between them. The V gene's germline CDR1 is MNHEY and CDR2 SMNVEV (reference sequence). In nucleotides, the CDR3 is TGTGCCAGCAGAGATCCAAGGTCACCCCTCCACTTT. Translated, it gives CASRDPRSPLHF.

This chain joins TRBV2 and TRBJ1-5; D not certain. The V end lost 4 bases, the J end lost 3 bases, and 16 bases lay between the germline ends. CDR1 is SNHLY and CDR2 is FYNNEI in the germline V gene. The CDR3 runs 16 residues. CDR3 sequence: CASSGVGGRNNQPQHF. CDR3 bases: TGTGCCAGCAGTGGGGTCGGTGGGCGCAACAATCAGCCCCAGCATTTT.